This T cell receptor (beta chain) was sequenced for a study of T cells in narcolepsy. Study overall: Donors had narcolepsy type 1 or type 2, or were healthy controls.

The CDR3 length is 16 residues. Germline V gene data show CDR1 as SGHTA and CDR2 as FQGNSA. The ends lost 5 bases at V and 0 bases at J; junction bases unmatched: 5. The method was immunoSEQ multiplex PCR; TCRdb's version includes in-frame clones alone and lacks a portion of them. The sample has 27,000 or so clones; 86% are singletons. Study-level points and caveats: Autoreactive clone sequences were missing from some blood memory CD4+ repertoires.

A remark on this clone: Its specificity is not known.

The sample was CD45RA- memory CD4+ T cells from PBMCs. This TCR came from a human donor with narcolepsy. This chain connects TRBV7-2 to TRBJ1-5; TRBD1 matches 9 bases. This chain's CDR3 is CASSQQGALSNQPQHF. CDR3 in DNA: TGTGCCAGCAGCCAACAGGGGGCGCTTAGCAATCAGCCCCAGCATTTT.